Reported below is one TCR beta chain. The target antigen is unknown. This CDR3 is built from 15 residues. Germline CDR1 reads MNHEY; CDR2 reads SVGAGI. J gave up 0 bases and V 6 bases, and 5 bases lay outside the gene matches. The data were obtained in a study of T cell repertoires in ileal Crohn's disease. The study's findings and limits: All patients with clonality above 26.8% had endoscopic recurrence. Clonal expansions were more frequent in active smokers than non-smokers at surgery. Mucosal expansions were suggested to be mainly CD8 T cells.

Included were adult ileal or ileocolonic Crohn's patients indicated for ileocolonic resection. Assay: immunoSEQ multiplex PCR; the TCRdb copy retains only in-frame clones and omits some. The sample lists approximately 12,000 clones; roughly 79% were seen once. Source material: ileal tissue. J is TRBJ1-5 and V is TRBV6-5, with TRBD1 matching 7 bases. The TCR originated in an adult with Crohn's disease. The CDR3 bases are TGTGCCAGCAGGCGGACAGGAAATAGCAATCAGCCCCAGCATTTT. Amino acid sequence: CASRRTGNSNQPQHF.